This TCR beta chain was retrieved from a study of blood T cells in healthy people across ages. Whole-study findings and limits: Older age went with lower TCR beta diversity per million T cells, in a roughly linear way.

Each donor was a healthy Caucasian individual from Russia, aged roughly 6 to 95. The authors extracted at least 6 micrograms of total RNA per sample. A remark on this clonotype: As yet, its antigen is unknown.

Unmatched junction bases numbered 4, after V lost 2 bases and J lost 1 base. Germline CDR1 LGHNA, CDR2 YSLEER. CDR3 length: 16 amino acids. A second PCR of about 7 to 12 cycles used a sample-barcoded 5' primer and a J-beta primer mix. All cDNA molecules were each tagged by a template-switch adaptor with 12 random nucleotides. Each CDR3 protein is one row after TCRdb ran MiXCR on the 5' RACE reads. The sample consists of roughly 1.5 million distinct CDR3 sequences, about 45% of them appearing once. This TCR was sampled from a woman younger than 30 in good health. The chain uses TRBV4-3 and TRBJ2-1, with 8 positions matching TRBD2. Sequencing input: blood. The DNA of the CDR3 is TGCGCCAGCAGCCAATCGATAGCGGGGTCCTACAATGAGCAGTTCTTC. Its protein is CASSQSIAGSYNEQFF.